The 22 T cell receptor beta chains below come from one sample, sequenced in a study of OX40 agonist ivuxolimab in advanced cancers. The assay was immunoSEQ multiplex PCR, and TCRdb's table has in-frame clones only and misses some. The sample lists 55,000 to 70,000 clones; 75% to 90% were seen once. The sample here was CD4+ or CD8+ T cells sorted from blood, taken in a trial of the OX40 agonist ivuxolimab. The receptors derive from an adult with an advanced solid tumor such as melanoma, head and neck, liver or kidney cancer.

This clone was counted once. The chain employs TRBV10-3 and TRBJ2-3, with D tentatively TRBD1 or TRBD2 (5 bases each). V was cut by 0 bases and J by 3 bases, with 10 bases left in between. The CDR3 runs to 15 residues. Germline CDR1 is ENHRY and CDR2 is SYGVKD. The CDR3 region has the DNA TGTGCCATCAGTGAGTCGAGAGGGGTAACAGATACGCAGTATTTT. It translates to CAISESRGVTDTQYF.

The rearrangement joins TRBV11-3 to TRBJ2-3, with TRBD1 identical over 9 bases. Germline V gene sequence: CDR1 SGHNT, CDR2 YENEEA. The CDR3 sequence is 13 residues long. The V segment lost 5 bases and the J segment 4 bases; nucleotides outside the gene matches: 1. CDR3 bases: TGTGCCAGCAGCCGACAGGGGGCAGATACGCAGTATTTT. Amino acid sequence: CASSRQGADTQYF.

This clone was seen a single time. The rearrangement links TRBV7-2 to TRBJ1-2; a possible D gene is TRBD1 (6 bases). Looked up from germline, CDR1 is SGHTA and CDR2 is FQGNSA. Trimming stripped 5 bases from V and 3 bases from J, with 16 bases between. CDR3 length: 15 amino acids. The CDR3: CASSQAAQGHYGYTF. The CDR3 nucleotides read TGTGCCAGCAGCCAAGCCGCACAGGGACACTATGGCTACACCTTC.

The chain carries TRBV7-2 and TRBJ2-3, with unresolved D. V was shortened by 5 bases and J by 2 bases, with 11 bases between the two germline ends. The CDR3 sequence is 14 residues long. The germline V gene encodes CDR1 SGHTA and CDR2 FQGNSA. As DNA, the CDR3 is TGTGCCAGCAGCCCGGACCGATACACAGATACGCAGTATTTT. Translated: CASSPDRYTDTQYF.

The V call is TRBV28, the J call TRBJ1-1; possible D gene TRBD1, 6 bases. CDR1 and CDR2 from the germline V gene are MDHEN and SYDVKM. Trimming shortened V by 4 bases and J by 5 bases, and 14 bases separated the two germline ends. The CDR3 spans 14 residues. CDR3 in DNA: TGTGCCAGCAGTTCTCCAGGGGATTCTACTGAAGCTTTCTTT. Its protein is CASSSPGDSTEAFF.

This chain connects TRBV5-4 to TRBJ2-1; 10 nucleotides line up with TRBD2. This CDR3 is 17 amino acids long. CDR1 is SGHNT, CDR2 YYREEE, per germline (reference sequence). V lost 5 bases to trimming and J lost 4 bases; unmatched junction nucleotides: 12. For the CDR3, the DNA is TGTGCCAGCAGGCCCCCCAGCGGGGGGGCCCCGTACAATGAGCAGTTCTTC. Amino acids: CASRPPSGGAPYNEQFF.

V is TRBV28 and J is TRBJ1-2, with D perhaps TRBD1 (6 bases). The CDR3 has 13 residues. V shed 5 bases and J shed 7 bases, with 14 bases lying between them. The germline V gene has CDR1 MDHEN and CDR2 SYDVKM. This CDR3 reads CASSRGGRSGYTF. CDR3 DNA: TGTGCCAGCAGTCGGGGGGGGCGCAGTGGCTACACCTTC.

The chain couples TRBV19 to TRBJ2-2; maybe TRBD1 (6 bases). V was shortened by 2 bases and J by 9 bases, with 13 bases between the two germline ends. This CDR3 region has 14 residues. CDR1 is LNHDA, CDR2 SQIVND, per germline (reference sequence). The CDR3 DNA reads TGTGCCAGTAGTATAAGGGGGACCGCCCGGGAGCTGTTTTTT. It encodes CASSIRGTARELFF.

V usage is TRBV29-1 and J usage is TRBJ2-3, with D hard to call. Germline assignment: CDR1 SQVTM and CDR2 ANQGSEA. This CDR3 spans 11 amino acids. V lost 4 bases and J lost 6, with 8 bases in between. The CDR3 spells CSVGGSDTQYF. In DNA form, the CDR3 reads TGCAGCGTTGGGGGATCCGATACGCAGTATTTT.

Only one count was recorded for this clone. One end of the junction does not line up with germline, which may come from a read error. V is TRBV11-2 and J is TRBJ1-2; 8 bases are a match to TRBD1. Germline loops: CDR1 SGHAT, CDR2 FQNNGV. This CDR3 has 13 amino acids. DNA of the CDR3: TGTGCCAGCAGCCTAGACAGGGGTAGTGGCTACACCTTC. Translation: CASSLDRGSGYTF.

The rearrangement links TRBV7-9 to TRBJ2-2; 7 bases align to TRBD1. The CDR3 covers 15 residues. V was pared by 6 bases and J by 7 bases, with 11 bases of the junction left unmatched. Germline lookup yields CDR1 SEHNR and CDR2 FQNEAQ (reference sequence). The CDR3 region has the DNA TGTGCCAGCAGTCCGAATAGGGGGCGAGGCGGGGAGCTGTTTTTT. Translation gives CASSPNRGRGGELFF.

This sequence joins TRBV27 and TRBJ1-2; the D gene is possibly TRBD1 (5 bases). Germline CDR1 MNHEY, CDR2 SMNVEV (reference sequence). The CDR3 loop spans 13 amino acids. The V end lost 5 bases, the J end lost 6 bases, and 13 bases lay between the germline ends. The CDR3 sequence: CASSQTGVHGYTF. CDR3 DNA sequence: TGTGCCAGCAGTCAAACAGGCGTCCATGGCTACACCTTC.

This clone has just one count. This chain links TRBV6-1 with TRBJ1-4; D is undetermined. Trimming took off 0 bases at V and 0 bases at J, with 14 bases between the two ends. Germline CDR1 and CDR2: MNHNS and SASEGT. The CDR3 loop spans 18 amino acids. The CDR3 nucleotides are TGTGCCAGCAGTGAAGCGCTTAAGGGCTCTGCAACTAATGAAAAACTGTTTTTT. Amino acids: CASSEALKGSATNEKLFF.

This clone has just one count. V and J are TRBV2 and TRBJ1-1; D may be TRBD1 (5 bases). This CDR3 is built from 12 residues. V lost 6 bases and J 2 bases, leaving 7 bases between the germline ends. CDR1 and CDR2 (germline): SNHLY, FYNNEI. In DNA form, the CDR3 reads TGTGCCAGCAGAGACAGCAACACTGAAGCTTTCTTT. It is translated as CASRDSNTEAFF.

The chain employs TRBV7-2 and TRBJ1-5, with TRBD1 matching 7 bases. Germline values: CDR1 SGHTA, CDR2 FQGNSA. This CDR3 region has 13 residues. The junction had 3 bases not matched to a gene; V was cut back by 1 base and J by 9 bases. The CDR3 here is CASSLGQGRPQHF. DNA of the CDR3: TGTGCCAGCAGCTTAGGACAGGGCCGGCCCCAGCATTTT.

This clone appeared a single time. A read error may account for a junction end that differs from germline. Other DNA sequences in the sample encode the same CDR3. This chain links TRBV28 with TRBJ1-5; D remains ambiguous. The CDR3 is 13 amino acids. CDR1 and CDR2 from the germline V gene are MDHEN and SYDVKM. The CDR3 is CASSLSRNQPQHF. The CDR3 bases are TGCGCCAGCAGTTTAAGCAGGAATCAGCCCCAGCATTTT.

The chain couples TRBV19 to TRBJ2-2; the D gene could be TRBD1 or TRBD2 (5 bases each). The CDR3 length is 16 residues. CDR1 and CDR2 (germline): LNHDA, SQIVND (reference sequence). Trimming left V 1 base short and J 3 bases short, with 12 bases between. The CDR3 nucleotides read TGTGCCAGTAGTATAGGAAAGGGGACCTACACCGGGGAGCTGTTTTTT. Encoded protein: CASSIGKGTYTGELFF. Based on the CDR3 plus reference TRBV19 and TRBJ2-2, the full variable domain is DGGITQSPKYLFRKEGQNVTLSCEQNLNHDAMYWYRQDPGQGLRLIYYSQIVNDFQKGDIAEGYSVSREKKESFPLTVTSAQKNPTAFYLCASSIGKGTYTGELFFGEGSRLTVL.

The chain links TRBV19 to TRBJ1-5, with 10 bases identical to TRBD1. J lost 6 bases, V lost 3 bases, and 8 bases had no gene match. The CDR3 totals 16 residues. Germline values: CDR1 LNHDA, CDR2 SQIVND (reference sequence). CDR3 in amino acids: CASSITGTGVGQPQHF. In DNA, the CDR3 is TGTGCCAGTAGTATTACCGGGACAGGGGTAGGTCAGCCCCAGCATTTT.

V gene TRBV30 combines with J gene TRBJ2-2, with TRBD1 as a possible D gene (6 bases). V was clipped by 5 bases and J by 6 bases, with 19 bases between them. CDR3 length: 15 residues. CDR1 and CDR2 (germline): GTSNPN, SVGIG (reference sequence). CDR3: CAWRRPSQGAGELFF. Written as DNA, the CDR3 is TGTGCCTGGCGCAGACCCTCACAGGGTGCCGGGGAGCTGTTTTTT.

This chain uses TRBV28 with TRBJ2-3; no definite D call. Trimming left V 5 bases short and J 2 bases short, with 11 bases between. The CDR3 extends over 14 amino acids. CDR1 is MDHEN and CDR2 is SYDVKM in the germline V gene. The CDR3 nucleotides read TGTGCCAGCAGTCGTCTGTTATCCACAGATACGCAGTATTTT. This encodes CASSRLLSTDTQYF.

The V gene is TRBV5-1, the J gene TRBJ2-5; 7 bases are a match to TRBD1. V shed 7 bases, J shed 5 bases, and the junction held 8 bases outside the gene matches. Germline V gives CDR1 SGHRS, CDR2 YFSETQ. This CDR3 is built from 13 residues. DNA for the CDR3: TGCGCCAGCCGACAGGGAGATGGGGAGACCCAGTACTTC. It is translated as CASRQGDGETQYF.

CDR3 amino acids: CATSRDPGAGPHGYTF. The CDR3 DNA follows: TGTGCCACCAGCAGAGATCCCGGTGCGGGGCCCCATGGCTACACCTTC. This chain connects TRBV15 to TRBJ1-2; D possibly corresponds to TRBD1 (5 bases). The CDR3 spans 16 residues. Trimming removed 0 bases from V and 6 bases from J, with 17 bases in between. Germline V lookup: CDR1 LNHNV, CDR2 YYDKDF (reference sequence).